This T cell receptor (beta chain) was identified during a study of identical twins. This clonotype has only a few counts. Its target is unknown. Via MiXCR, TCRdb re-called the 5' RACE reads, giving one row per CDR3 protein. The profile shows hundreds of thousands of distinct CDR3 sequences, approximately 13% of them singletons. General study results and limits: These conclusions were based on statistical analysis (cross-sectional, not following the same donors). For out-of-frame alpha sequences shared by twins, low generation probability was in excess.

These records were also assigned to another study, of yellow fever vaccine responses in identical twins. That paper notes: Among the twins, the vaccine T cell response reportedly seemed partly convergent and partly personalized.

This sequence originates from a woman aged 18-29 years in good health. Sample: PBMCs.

The CDR3 is CASSSVEVWGTDTQYF. In nucleotides, the CDR3 is TGCGCCAGCAGCTCCGTTGAGGTCTGGGGGACAGATACGCAGTATTTT. The chain couples TRBV5-1 to TRBJ2-3; D possibly matches TRBD1 or TRBD2 (5 bases each). The CDR3 runs to 16 residues. Trimming cost V 3 bases and J 3 bases, with 17 bases left between them. Germline CDR1 SGHRS, CDR2 YFSETQ.